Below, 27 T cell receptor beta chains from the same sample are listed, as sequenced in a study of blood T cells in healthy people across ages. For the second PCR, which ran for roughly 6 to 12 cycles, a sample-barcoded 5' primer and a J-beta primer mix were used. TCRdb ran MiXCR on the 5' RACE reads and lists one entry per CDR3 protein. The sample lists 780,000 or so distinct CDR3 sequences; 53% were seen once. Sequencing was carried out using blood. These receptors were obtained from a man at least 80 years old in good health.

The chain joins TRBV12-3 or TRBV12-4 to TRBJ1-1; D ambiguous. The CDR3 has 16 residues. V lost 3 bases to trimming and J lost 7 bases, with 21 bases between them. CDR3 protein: CASSLSFEWRAFEAFF. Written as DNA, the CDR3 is TGTGCCAGCAGTTTGTCGTTCGAGTGGCGGGCCTTTGAAGCTTTCTTT.

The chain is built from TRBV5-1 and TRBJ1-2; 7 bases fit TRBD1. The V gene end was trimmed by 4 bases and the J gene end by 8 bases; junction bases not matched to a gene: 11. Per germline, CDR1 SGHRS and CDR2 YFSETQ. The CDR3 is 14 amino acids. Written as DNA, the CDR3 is TGCGCCAGCAGCCCCGGGACAGCCGTCGGCGGCTACACCTTC. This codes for CASSPGTAVGGYTF.

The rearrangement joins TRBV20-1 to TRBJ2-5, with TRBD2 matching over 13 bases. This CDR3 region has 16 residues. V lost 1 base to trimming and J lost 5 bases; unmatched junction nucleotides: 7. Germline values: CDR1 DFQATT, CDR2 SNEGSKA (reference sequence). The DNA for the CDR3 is TGCAGTGCTAGAGGTGGACTAGCGGGAGTAAGCGAGACCCAGTACTTC. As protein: CSARGGLAGVSETQYF.

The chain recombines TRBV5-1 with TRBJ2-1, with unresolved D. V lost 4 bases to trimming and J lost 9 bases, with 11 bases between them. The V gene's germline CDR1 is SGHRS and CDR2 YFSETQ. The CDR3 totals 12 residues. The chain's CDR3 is CASSDSLGEQFF. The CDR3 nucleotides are TGCGCCAGCAGCGACTCCCTCGGTGAGCAGTTCTTC.

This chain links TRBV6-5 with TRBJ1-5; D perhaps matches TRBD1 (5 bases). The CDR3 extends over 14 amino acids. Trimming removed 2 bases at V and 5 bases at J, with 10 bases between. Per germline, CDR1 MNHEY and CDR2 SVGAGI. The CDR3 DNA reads TGTGCCAGCAGTTACCGGGACGGAGATCAGCCCCAGCATTTT. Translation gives CASSYRDGDQPQHF.

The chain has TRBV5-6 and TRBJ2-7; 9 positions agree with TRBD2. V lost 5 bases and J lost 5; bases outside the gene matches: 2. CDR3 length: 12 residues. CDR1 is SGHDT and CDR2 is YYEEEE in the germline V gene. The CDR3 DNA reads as TGTGCCAGCAGGCGGGGGGGCGACGAGCAGTACTTC. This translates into CASRRGGDEQYF.

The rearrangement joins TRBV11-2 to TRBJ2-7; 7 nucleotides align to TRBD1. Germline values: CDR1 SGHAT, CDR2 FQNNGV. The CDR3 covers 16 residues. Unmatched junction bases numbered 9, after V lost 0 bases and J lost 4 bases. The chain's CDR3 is CASSLDLDRAGYEQYF. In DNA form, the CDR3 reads TGTGCCAGCAGCTTAGACTTAGACAGGGCTGGGTACGAGCAGTACTTC.

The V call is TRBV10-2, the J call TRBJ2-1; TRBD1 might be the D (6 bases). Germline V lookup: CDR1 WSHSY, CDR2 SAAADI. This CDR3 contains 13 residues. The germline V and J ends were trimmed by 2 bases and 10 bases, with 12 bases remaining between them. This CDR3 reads CASSEAGRGEQFF. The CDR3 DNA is TGCGCCAGCAGTGAGGCGGGTAGGGGGGAGCAGTTCTTC.

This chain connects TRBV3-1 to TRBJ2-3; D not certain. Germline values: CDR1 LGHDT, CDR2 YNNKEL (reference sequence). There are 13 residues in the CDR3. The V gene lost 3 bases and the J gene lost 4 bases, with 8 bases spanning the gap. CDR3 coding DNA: TGTGCCAGCAGCCACGCCGGAGCAGATACGCAGTATTTT. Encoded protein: CASSHAGADTQYF.

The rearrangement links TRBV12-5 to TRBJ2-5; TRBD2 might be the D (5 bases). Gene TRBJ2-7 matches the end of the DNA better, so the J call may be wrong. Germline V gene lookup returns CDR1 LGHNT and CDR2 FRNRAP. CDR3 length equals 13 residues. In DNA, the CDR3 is TGTGCTAGTGGTTTGAGCGGCCGGGACGAGCAGTACTTC. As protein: CASGLSGRDEQYF.

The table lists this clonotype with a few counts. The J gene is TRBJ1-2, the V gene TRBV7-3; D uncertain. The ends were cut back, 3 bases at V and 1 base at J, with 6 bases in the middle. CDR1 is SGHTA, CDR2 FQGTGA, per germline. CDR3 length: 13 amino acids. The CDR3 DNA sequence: TGTGCCAGCAGCTTGGGGATTAACTATGGCTACACCTTC. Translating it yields CASSLGINYGYTF. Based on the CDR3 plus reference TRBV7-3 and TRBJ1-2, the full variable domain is GAGVSQTPSNKVTEKGKYVELRCDPISGHTALYWYRQSLGQGPEFLIYFQGTGAADDSGLPNDRFFAVRPEGSVSTLKIQRTERGDSAVYLCASSLGINYGYTFGSGTRLTVV.

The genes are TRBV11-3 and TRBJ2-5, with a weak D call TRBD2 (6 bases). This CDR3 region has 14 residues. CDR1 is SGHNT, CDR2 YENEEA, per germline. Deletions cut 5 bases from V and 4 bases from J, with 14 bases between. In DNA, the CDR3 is TGTGCCAGCAGCCCGCCGGGGGACTCAGAGACCCAGTACTTC. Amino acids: CASSPPGDSETQYF.

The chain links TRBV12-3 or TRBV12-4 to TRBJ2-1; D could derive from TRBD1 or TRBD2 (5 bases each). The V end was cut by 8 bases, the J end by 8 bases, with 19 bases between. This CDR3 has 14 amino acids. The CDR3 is CASGAGTLGYEQFF. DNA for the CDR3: TGTGCCAGCGGTGCCGGGACCCTTGGTTATGAGCAGTTCTTC.

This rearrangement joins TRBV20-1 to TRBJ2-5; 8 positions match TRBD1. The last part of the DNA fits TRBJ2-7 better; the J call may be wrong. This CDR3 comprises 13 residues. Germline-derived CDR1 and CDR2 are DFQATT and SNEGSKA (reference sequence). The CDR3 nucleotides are TGCAGTGCTAGAGATAGGACAGGGTACGAGCAGTACTTC. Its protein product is CSARDRTGYEQYF.

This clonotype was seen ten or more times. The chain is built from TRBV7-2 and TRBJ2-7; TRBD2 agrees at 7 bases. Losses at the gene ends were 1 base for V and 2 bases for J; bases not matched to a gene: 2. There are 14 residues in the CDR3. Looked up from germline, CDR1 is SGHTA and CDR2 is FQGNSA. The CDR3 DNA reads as TGTGCCAGCAGCTTAGGGGCGGGAGCCTACGAGCAGTACTTC. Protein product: CASSLGAGAYEQYF.

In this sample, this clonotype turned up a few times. The CDR3 region is CATSRDRTATYEQYF. The CDR3 nucleotides are TGTGCCACCAGCAGAGATCGGACTGCAACCTACGAGCAGTACTTC. The chain employs TRBV15 and TRBJ2-7; maybe TRBD2 (5 bases). V was shortened by 0 bases and J by 2 bases, with 11 bases between the two germline ends. CDR3 length: 15 residues. Per germline, CDR1 LNHNV and CDR2 YYDKDF (reference sequence).

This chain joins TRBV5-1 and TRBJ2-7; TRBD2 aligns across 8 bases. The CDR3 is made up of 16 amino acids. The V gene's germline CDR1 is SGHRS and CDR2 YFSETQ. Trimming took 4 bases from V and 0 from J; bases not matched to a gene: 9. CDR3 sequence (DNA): TGCGCCAGCAGCCCCTTAAAGCGGGGGAGCTCCTACGAGCAGTACTTC. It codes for CASSPLKRGSSYEQYF. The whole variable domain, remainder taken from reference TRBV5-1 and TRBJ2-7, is KAGVTQTPRYLIKTRGQQVTLSCSPISGHRSVSWYQQTPGQGLQFLFEYFSETQRNKGNFPGRFSGRQFSNSRSEMNVSTLELGDSALYLCASSPLKRGSSYEQYFGPGTRLTVT.

CDR3 region: CASSVGDRNTEAFF. As DNA, the CDR3 is TGCGCCAGCAGCGTGGGGGACAGGAACACTGAAGCTTTCTTT. The genes are TRBV5-1 and TRBJ1-1; 7 bases map to TRBD1. Germline trimming cut 4 bases from V and 1 base from J; bases unmatched to any gene: 4. The CDR3 extends over 14 amino acids. In germline, CDR1 is SGHRS, CDR2 YFSETQ.

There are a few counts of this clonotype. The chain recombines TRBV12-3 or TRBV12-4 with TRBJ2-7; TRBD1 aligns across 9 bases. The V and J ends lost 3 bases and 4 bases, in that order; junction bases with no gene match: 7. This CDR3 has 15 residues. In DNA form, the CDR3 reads TGTGCCAGCAGTTTTCTCGACAGGGGGTCGTACGAGCAGTACTTC. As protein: CASSFLDRGSYEQYF.

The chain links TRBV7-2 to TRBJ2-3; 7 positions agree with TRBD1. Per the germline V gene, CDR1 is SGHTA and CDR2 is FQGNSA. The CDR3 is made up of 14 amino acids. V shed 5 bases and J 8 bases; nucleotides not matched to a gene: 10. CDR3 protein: CASSPRQGWGTQYF. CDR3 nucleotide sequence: TGTGCCAGCAGCCCCCGACAGGGCTGGGGTACGCAGTATTTT.

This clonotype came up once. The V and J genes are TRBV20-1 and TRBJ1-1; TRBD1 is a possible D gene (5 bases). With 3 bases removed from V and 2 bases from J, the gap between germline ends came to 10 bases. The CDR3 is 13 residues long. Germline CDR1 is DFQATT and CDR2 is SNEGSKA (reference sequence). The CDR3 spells CSARRDRNTEAFF. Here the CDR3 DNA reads TGCAGTGCTAGGCGAGACAGAAACACTGAAGCTTTCTTT.

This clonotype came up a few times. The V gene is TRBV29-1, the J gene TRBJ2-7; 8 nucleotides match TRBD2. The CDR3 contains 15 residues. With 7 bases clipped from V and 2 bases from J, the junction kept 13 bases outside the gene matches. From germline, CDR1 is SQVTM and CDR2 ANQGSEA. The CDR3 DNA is TGCAGCGCCACGGGACTAGGTGTTAGGGCCTACGAGCAGTACTTC. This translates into CSATGLGVRAYEQYF.

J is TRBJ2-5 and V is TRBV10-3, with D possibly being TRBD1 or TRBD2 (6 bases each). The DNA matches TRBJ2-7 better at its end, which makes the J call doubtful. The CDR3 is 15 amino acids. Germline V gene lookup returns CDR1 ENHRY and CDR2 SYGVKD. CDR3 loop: CAIRFGQPGEVEQYF. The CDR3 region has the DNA TGTGCCATCAGATTTGGGCAGCCAGGGGAGGTCGAGCAGTACTTC.

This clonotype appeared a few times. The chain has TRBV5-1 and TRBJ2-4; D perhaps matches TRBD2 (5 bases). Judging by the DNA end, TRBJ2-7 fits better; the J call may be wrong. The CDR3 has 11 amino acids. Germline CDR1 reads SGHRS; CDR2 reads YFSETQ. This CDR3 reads CASRRESEQYF. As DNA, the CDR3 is TGCGCCAGCAGAAGGGAGAGCGAGCAGTACTTC.

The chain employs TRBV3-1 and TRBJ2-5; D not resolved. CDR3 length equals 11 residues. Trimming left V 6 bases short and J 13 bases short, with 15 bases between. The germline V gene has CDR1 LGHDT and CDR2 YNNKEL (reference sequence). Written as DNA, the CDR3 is TGTGCCAGCAGTCTCCAACTGGACGTGTACTTC. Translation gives CASSLQLDVYF.

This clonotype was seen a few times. The CDR3 DNA reads TGTGCCAGCAGCTTAGAATTGACCGGACTGGCCTACAATGAGCAGTTCTTC. This codes for CASSLELTGLAYNEQFF. The J gene is TRBJ2-1, the V gene TRBV7-9; D may be TRBD2 (5 bases). V gave up 1 base and J gave up 2 bases, with 15 bases separating them. There are 17 residues in the CDR3. Per the germline V gene, CDR1 is SEHNR and CDR2 is FQNEAQ (reference sequence).

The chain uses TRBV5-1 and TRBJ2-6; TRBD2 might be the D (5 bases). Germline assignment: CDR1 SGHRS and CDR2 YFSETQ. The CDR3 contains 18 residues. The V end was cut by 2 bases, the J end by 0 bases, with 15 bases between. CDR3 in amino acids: CASSLGFEGPSGANVLTF. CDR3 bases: TGCGCCAGCAGCTTAGGGTTCGAGGGTCCCTCTGGGGCCAACGTCCTGACTTTC. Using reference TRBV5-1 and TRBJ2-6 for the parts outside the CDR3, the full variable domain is KAGVTQTPRYLIKTRGQQVTLSCSPISGHRSVSWYQQTPGQGLQFLFEYFSETQRNKGNFPGRFSGRQFSNSRSEMNVSTLELGDSALYLCASSLGFEGPSGANVLTFGAGSRLTVL.